This T cell receptor (beta chain) was found in a study of cytomegalovirus exposure and HLA in healthy donors. Whole-study context: There were roughly 110 million unique TCR beta sequences, drawn from some 180 million T cells, in an earlier analysis.

Study-wide findings and caveats: TCR sequences were mostly rare, though some public TCRs occurred in many donors.

The PCR had 60 Vbeta and 13 Jbeta primers. Sequencing was performed with immunoSEQ multiplex PCR; in TCRdb, only in-frame clones are kept and a portion is missing. The data contain about 120,000 clones, around 76% of them singletons. This clone has just a few counts. Its antigen is undetermined. Sequences were obtained from PBMCs. This receptor was obtained from a man between 60 and 70 years old in good health and CMV-seropositive.

In DNA, the CDR3 is TGTGCCAGCAGTCCGAGGACAAACCGAGGTCAGCCCCAGCATTTT. The encoded protein is CASSPRTNRGQPQHF. The rearrangement uses TRBV28 and TRBJ1-5, with D perhaps TRBD1 (5 bases). From germline, CDR1 is MDHEN and CDR2 SYDVKM. The CDR3 covers 15 residues. The V end lost 5 bases, the J end lost 6 bases, and 17 bases lay between the germline ends.